The 32 T cell receptor beta chains presented below share a single source sample, sequenced in a study of beta chain features in type 1 diabetes. cDNA synthesis used the whole RNA isolate, giving expressed TCRB sequences. Data came from immunoSEQ multiplex PCR; TCRdb stores just in-frame clones and leaves some out. This table has some 270,000 clones, 7% to 9% appearing once. Sample: central memory CD4+ T cells from blood. The receptors here all came from a woman between 18 and 29 years old in good health.

The chain combines TRBV28 with TRBJ1-1, with unresolved D. The CDR3 has 16 amino acids. The V and J ends lost 7 bases and 1 base respectively, with 19 bases between them. The germline gives CDR1 MDHEN, CDR2 SYDVKM. The CDR3 region has the DNA TGTGCCAGCATTCTCCTGGGAGCAGGCACGAACACTGAAGCTTTCTTT. Protein product: CASILLGAGTNTEAFF.

This clone was seen more than once but under ten times. J is TRBJ2-3 and V is TRBV7-2; 9 nucleotides match TRBD2. The CDR3 spans 17 residues. V was clipped by 1 base and J by 2 bases; unmatched bases: 7. Looked up from germline, CDR1 is SGHTA and CDR2 is FQGNSA. Here the CDR3 reads CASSLGLLAGPTDTQYF. For the CDR3, the DNA is TGTGCCAGCAGCTTAGGTCTGCTAGCGGGGCCCACAGATACGCAGTATTTT.

About this clone: This may come from a read error, since a much larger clone is one base off. The chain recombines TRBV11-3 with TRBJ2-6; D is tentatively TRBD1 or TRBD2 (5 bases each). Trimming stripped 3 bases from V and 2 bases from J, with 5 bases between. The V gene's germline CDR1 is SGHNT and CDR2 YENEEA. This CDR3 region has 14 residues. Here the CDR3 DNA reads TGTGCCAGCAGCTTGGGGGCTGGGGCCAACGTCCTGACTTTC. This sequence encodes CASSLGAGANVLTF.

This clone was recorded a few times. The chain uses TRBV6-6 and TRBJ2-7; 8 nucleotides match TRBD1. This CDR3 region has 13 residues. With V trimmed by 7 bases and J by 4 bases, 6 bases remained unmatched. Germline V CDR1 and CDR2: MNHNY, SVGAGI (reference sequence). The CDR3 protein is CASMGQAEYEQYF. CDR3 coding DNA: TGTGCCAGCATGGGACAGGCTGAATACGAGCAGTACTTC.

The chain combines TRBV4-3 with TRBJ2-3, with 12 bases aligning to TRBD2. Germline CDR1 and CDR2: LGHNA and YSLEER. J was trimmed by 1 base and V by 1 base; bases with no gene match: 6. The CDR3 sequence is 18 residues long. The CDR3 DNA is TGCGCCAGCAGCCAAGCCGGACTAGCGGGAAGGGGCACAGATACGCAGTATTTT. Translating it yields CASSQAGLAGRGTDTQYF.

This clone has at least ten counts. The chain links TRBV14 to TRBJ1-2; D is perhaps TRBD1 (5 bases). Germline V gene sequence: CDR1 SGHDN, CDR2 FVKESK. V dropped 3 bases and J dropped 6 bases, with 14 bases sitting between them. The CDR3 covers 14 residues. The CDR3 loop reads CASSHLPGLHGYTF. CDR3 sequence (DNA): TGTGCCAGCAGCCATCTACCAGGGTTACATGGCTACACCTTC.

The chain uses TRBV5-6 and TRBJ2-2; 10 bases are shared with TRBD1. There are 16 residues in the CDR3. Unmatched junction bases numbered 4, after V lost 0 bases and J lost 5 bases. From germline, CDR1 is SGHDT and CDR2 YYEEEE. Written as DNA, the CDR3 is TGTGCCAGCAGCTTGGTGGGACAGGGGACGACCGGGGAGCTGTTTTTT. It codes for CASSLVGQGTTGELFF.

This clone was observed a few times. CDR3 loop: CASSLGGIYEQYF. CDR3 DNA: TGCGCCAGCAGCTTGGGGGGGATCTACGAGCAGTACTTC. The chain employs TRBV5-1 and TRBJ2-7; D tentatively fits TRBD1 or TRBD2 (5 bases each). Deletions cut 0 bases from V and 3 bases from J, with 7 bases between. The CDR3 length is 13 residues. Looked up from germline, CDR1 is SGHRS and CDR2 is YFSETQ.

V and J are TRBV7-2 and TRBJ1-1, with D perhaps matching TRBD1 (5 bases). The CDR3 is 13 residues long. Germline V lookup: CDR1 SGHTA, CDR2 FQGNSA. V lost 4 bases, J lost 7 bases, and 13 bases lay in between. For the CDR3, the DNA is TGTGCCAGCAGCTCTGGGGGGTTTGGTGAAGCTTTCTTT. Translating it yields CASSSGGFGEAFF.

This clone has more than one count but fewer than ten. The V gene is TRBV28, the J gene TRBJ2-7, with 9 nucleotides matching TRBD1. Germline V gene lookup returns CDR1 MDHEN and CDR2 SYDVKM. With 8 bases clipped from V and 5 bases from J, the junction kept 10 bases outside the gene matches. CDR3 size: 14 residues. CDR3 sequence reads: CASSTWDRVHEQYV. Written as DNA, the CDR3 is TGTGCCAGCTCCACTTGGGACAGGGTCCACGAGCAGTACGTC.

This clone has only a few counts. The chain links TRBV18 to TRBJ2-3, with D possibly matching TRBD2 (6 bases). With 2 bases removed from V and 2 bases from J, the gap between germline ends came to 11 bases. The CDR3 loop spans 15 amino acids. The germline V gene encodes CDR1 KGHSH and CDR2 LQKENI. The CDR3 protein is CASSPRDLPTDTQYF. CDR3 nucleotides: TGTGCCAGCTCACCAAGGGACTTACCCACAGATACGCAGTATTTT.

This clone has just a few counts. V is TRBV4-2 and J is TRBJ1-1; perhaps TRBD1 as D (6 bases). The CDR3 loop spans 19 amino acids. V lost 0 bases, J lost 2 bases, and 22 bases lay in between. Per the germline V gene, CDR1 is LGHNA and CDR2 is YNFKEQ. This CDR3 is CASSQESGGALRGNTEAFF. The CDR3 bases are TGTGCCAGCAGCCAAGAATCAGGCGGGGCTCTCAGGGGTAACACTGAAGCTTTCTTT.

The chain is built from TRBV7-3 and TRBJ2-3; D uncertain. Looked up from germline, CDR1 is SGHTA and CDR2 is FQGTGA. The CDR3 has 14 residues. Deletions cut 0 bases from V and 4 bases from J, with 8 bases between. The CDR3, as DNA: TGTGCCAGCAGCTTAACGGGTCCACCAGATACGCAGTATTTT. It yields the protein CASSLTGPPDTQYF.

A few counts support this clone. The V call is TRBV7-9, the J call TRBJ2-5, with 7 bases fitting TRBD2. Losses at the gene ends were 4 bases for V and 3 bases for J; bases not matched to a gene: 5. The CDR3 totals 14 residues. Germline CDR1 reads SEHNR; CDR2 reads FQNEAQ (reference sequence). This CDR3 is CASSSQRGKETQYF. DNA of the CDR3: TGTGCCAGCAGCTCCCAGCGGGGAAAAGAGACCCAGTACTTC.

This clone showed up many times. V usage is TRBV16 and J usage is TRBJ1-5; no clear D. V was cut by 5 bases and J by 0 bases, with 11 bases left in between. The germline gives CDR1 KGHSY, CDR2 FQNENV. The CDR3 is 15 amino acids. The CDR3 region is CASSSEGLSNQPQHF. The CDR3 DNA reads TGTGCCAGCAGCTCTGAGGGCCTTAGCAATCAGCCCCAGCATTTT.

The chain recombines TRBV10-2 with TRBJ2-3, with D unclear. Between the trimmed V and J ends, which lost 6 bases and 1 base, there was a span of 5 bases. The CDR3 totals 12 residues. Germline lookup yields CDR1 WSHSY and CDR2 SAAADI. CDR3 coding DNA: TGCGCCAGCAGGGACCGCACAGATACGCAGTATTTT. Its translation: CASRDRTDTQYF.

The chain carries TRBV7-9 and TRBJ2-1, with unresolved D. The germline V gene encodes CDR1 SEHNR and CDR2 FQNEAQ (reference sequence). The germline V and J ends were trimmed by 3 bases and 5 bases, with 8 bases remaining between them. The CDR3 contains 13 residues. The CDR3 region has the DNA TGTGCCAGCAGCTTGTCCTACCACAATGAGCAGTTCTTC. Its translation: CASSLSYHNEQFF.

V usage is TRBV7-8 and J usage is TRBJ1-1; D gene uncertain. The germline V and J ends were trimmed by 5 bases and 1 base, with 17 bases remaining between them. Per the germline V gene, CDR1 is SGHVS and CDR2 is FQNEAQ. The CDR3 sequence is 16 residues long. The CDR3 coding sequence is TGTGCCAGCAGCGTAGGACGGAGAGGGTCGAACACTGAAGCTTTCTTT. Translating gives CASSVGRRGSNTEAFF. Variable domain in full (rest from reference TRBV7-8 and TRBJ1-1): GAGVSQSPRYKVAKRGQDVALRCDPISGHVSLFWYQQALGQGPEFLTYFQNEAQLDKSGLPSDRFFAERPEGSVSTLKIQRTQQEDSAVYLCASSVGRRGSNTEAFFGQGTRLTVV.

In its sample, this clone was seen a few times. J is TRBJ1-4 and V is TRBV2, with TRBD1 matching 7 bases. The CDR3 extends over 15 amino acids. From germline, CDR1 is SNHLY and CDR2 FYNNEI. Trimming took 8 bases from V and 3 from J; bases not matched to a gene: 9. Written as DNA, the CDR3 is TGTGCCAGCCAGGGGGGCTCATTTGCTAATGAAAAACTGTTTTTT. As protein: CASQGGSFANEKLFF.

In this sample, this clone turned up a few times. The rearrangement joins TRBV9 to TRBJ1-2; 11 positions match TRBD1. The trim removed 4 bases at V and 4 bases at J, leaving 3 bases unmatched. Germline-derived CDR1 and CDR2 are SGDLS and YYNGEE. This CDR3 has 14 amino acids. This CDR3 reads CASSPGQGAYGYTF. The CDR3 bases are TGTGCCAGCAGCCCCGGACAGGGGGCCTATGGCTACACCTTC.

V usage is TRBV4-1 and J usage is TRBJ1-2; D possibly corresponds to TRBD1 (5 bases). V was pared by 1 base and J by 6 bases, with 18 bases between. Germline assignment: CDR1 MGHRA and CDR2 YSYEKL. The CDR3 contains 16 residues. The DNA for the CDR3 is TGCGCCAGCAGCCAAGTGCCCCACGGGACGTCGCATGGCTACACCTTC. Amino acid sequence: CASSQVPHGTSHGYTF.

Written as DNA, the CDR3 is TGCGCCAGCAGCCAGGGGAATGGGCCGAATTCACCCCTCCACTTT. The encoded protein is CASSQGNGPNSPLHF. J is TRBJ1-6 and V is TRBV4-3, with unresolved D. Trimming pared 3 bases from V and 7 bases from J, leaving 13 bases between. The CDR3 spans 15 residues. The germline V gene encodes CDR1 LGHNA and CDR2 YSLEER.

This clone was found a few times. The CDR3 DNA follows: TGTGCCAGCAGCCCCCAGAGGCCTAGCACAGATACGCAGTATTTT. This codes for CASSPQRPSTDTQYF. The chain recombines TRBV9 with TRBJ2-3, with no clear D. The germline V and J ends were trimmed by 4 bases and 0 bases, with 12 bases remaining between them. The CDR3 sequence is 15 residues long. The germline gives CDR1 SGDLS, CDR2 YYNGEE.

The rearrangement joins TRBV27 to TRBJ1-2; D gene ambiguous. Trimming stripped 2 bases from V and 3 bases from J, with 16 bases between. Germline CDR1 is MNHEY and CDR2 is SMNVEV (reference sequence). This CDR3 comprises 16 residues. The CDR3 sequence: CASSLTVRRSDYGYTF. CDR3 DNA sequence: TGTGCCAGCAGTTTAACAGTGCGTCGTTCGGACTATGGCTACACCTTC.

J is TRBJ2-7 and V is TRBV5-6, with D tentatively TRBD1 (6 bases). The CDR3 has 13 amino acids. Germline V lookup: CDR1 SGHDT, CDR2 YYEEEE. V was cut by 1 base and J by 9 bases, with 14 bases left in between. CDR3 loop: CASSLSQGIRQYV. CDR3 sequence (DNA): TGTGCCAGCAGCTTGAGCCAGGGGATAAGGCAGTACGTC.

A few counts support this clone. The CDR3, as DNA: TGTGCCAGCAGCCGGCCGGGTGGGCTGGAGACCCAGTACTTC. Translated: CASSRPGGLETQYF. The V and J genes are TRBV11-2 and TRBJ2-5; D ambiguous. This CDR3 spans 14 amino acids. CDR1 is SGHAT and CDR2 is FQNNGV in the germline V gene. V lost 5 bases to trimming and J lost 5 bases, with 15 bases between them. Complete variable domain (other parts from reference TRBV11-2 and TRBJ2-5): EAGVAQSPRYKIIEKRQSVAFWCNPISGHATLYWYQQILGQGPKLLIQFQNNGVVDDSQLPKDRFSAERLKGVDSTLKIQPAKLEDSAVYLCASSRPGGLETQYFGPGTRLLVL.

This clone was counted between two and nine times. This sequence joins TRBV5-4 and TRBJ2-5; no definite D call. CDR3 size: 14 residues. The V and J ends lost 0 bases and 1 base respectively, with 7 bases between them. CDR1 is SGHNT and CDR2 is YYREEE in the germline V gene (reference sequence). CDR3: CASSLDPRQETQYF. Here the CDR3 DNA reads TGTGCCAGCAGCTTGGATCCACGCCAAGAGACCCAGTACTTC.

CDR3 coding DNA: TGTGCCAGCAGCCAAGATTCGAAACTAGCGGGAGGGCCAGGAGATACGCAGTATTTT. It specifies CASSQDSKLAGGPGDTQYF. The J gene is TRBJ2-3, the V gene TRBV4-2, with 13 bases identical to TRBD2. V shed 0 bases, J shed 5 bases, and the junction held 11 bases outside the gene matches. The CDR3 extends over 19 amino acids. Germline-derived CDR1 and CDR2 are LGHNA and YNFKEQ.

This chain links TRBV30 with TRBJ2-7; 7 nucleotides line up with TRBD1. The CDR3 length is 15 residues. V dropped 4 bases and J dropped 7; count of bases not matched to a gene: 16. Germline CDR1 is GTSNPN and CDR2 is SVGIG (reference sequence). As DNA, the CDR3 is TGTGCCTGGACCCCGGCCGGGACAGCGAAACGGGAGCAGTACTTC. It translates to CAWTPAGTAKREQYF.

This clone was picked up a small number of times. The V call is TRBV7-9, the J call TRBJ2-7, with 9 bases lining up with TRBD2. The CDR3 has 15 residues. CDR1 and CDR2 (germline): SEHNR, FQNEAQ (reference sequence). With 5 bases clipped from V and 2 bases from J, the junction kept 7 bases outside the gene matches. The CDR3 coding sequence is TGTGCCAGCAGCGCTGCCGGGACTAGCCCCTACGAGCAGTACTTC. It codes for CASSAAGTSPYEQYF. Full variable domain (rest looked up from reference TRBV7-9 and TRBJ2-7): DTGVSQNPRHKITKRGQNVTFRCDPISEHNRLYWYRQTLGQGPEFLTYFQNEAQLEKSRLLSDRFSAERPKGSFSTLEIQRTEQGDSAMYLCASSAAGTSPYEQYFGPGTRLTVT.

The chain recombines TRBV7-3 with TRBJ2-3; D is perhaps TRBD1 (6 bases). With 5 bases removed from V and 1 base from J, the gap between germline ends came to 10 bases. This CDR3 is built from 14 residues. CDR1 is SGHTA, CDR2 FQGTGA, per germline. This chain's CDR3 is CASSPGTRTDTQYF. For the CDR3, the DNA is TGTGCCAGCAGCCCCGGGACACGCACAGATACGCAGTATTTT.

The chain links TRBV28 to TRBJ2-5; 8 bases match TRBD2. This CDR3 has 14 residues. The germline V gene encodes CDR1 MDHEN and CDR2 SYDVKM. V was clipped by 5 bases and J by 5 bases; unmatched bases: 7. CDR3 sequence (DNA): TGTGCCAGCAGTCCAAGCGGGGGTTGGGAGACCCAGTACTTC. It translates to CASSPSGGWETQYF.